This TCR beta chain came from a study of T cells in Graves' hyperthyroidism and ophthalmopathy. Broader study findings: Most expanded thyroid clonotypes above 0.001 recurred in blood.

J gave up 4 bases and V 5 bases, and 14 bases lay outside the gene matches. The CDR3 contains 18 residues. CDR1 is PRHDT and CDR2 is FYEKMQ in the germline V gene (reference sequence). This clonotype was observed a few times. What it binds is not known. The investigators amplified TCR beta CDR3 regions from RNA transcripts. TCR CDR3 underwent first-round RT-PCR with the HTBI primer set. TCRdb reprocessed the multiplex PCR reads via MiXCR and lists one record per CDR3 protein. The sample shows roughly 330,000 distinct CDR3 sequences, around a sixth of them seen only once. The PBMCs studied were ones that came from 10 ml fresh peripheral blood.

This TCR derives from a young man with Graves' hyperthyroidism. The specimen sequenced was blood. The chain is built from TRBV13 and TRBJ2-2, with 9 bases identical to TRBD2. CDR3 nucleotides: TGTGCCAGCAGCCGCGGTTTAGCGGGAGATTGGGGCACCGGGGAGCTGTTTTTT. The encoded protein is CASSRGLAGDWGTGELFF.